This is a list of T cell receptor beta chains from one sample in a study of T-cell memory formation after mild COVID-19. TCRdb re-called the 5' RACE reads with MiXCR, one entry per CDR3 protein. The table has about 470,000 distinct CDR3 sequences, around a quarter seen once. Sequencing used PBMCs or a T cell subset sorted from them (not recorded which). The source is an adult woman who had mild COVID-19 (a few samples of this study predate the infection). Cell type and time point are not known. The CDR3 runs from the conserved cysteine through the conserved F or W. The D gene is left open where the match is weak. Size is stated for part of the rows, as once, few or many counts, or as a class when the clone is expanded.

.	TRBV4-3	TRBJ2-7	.	CASSQGLNYEQYF	TGCGCCAGCAGCCAGGGACTCAACTACGAGCAGTACTTC
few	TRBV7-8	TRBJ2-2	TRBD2	CASSLGLAVPTGELFF	TGTGCCAGCAGCTTGGGGCTAGCGGTCCCCACCGGGGAGCTGTTTTTT
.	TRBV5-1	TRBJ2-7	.	CASSLEQLQREQYF	TGCGCCAGCAGCTTGGAACAGCTACAGAGGGAGCAGTACTTC
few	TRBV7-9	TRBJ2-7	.	CASSSTGTPLGYEQYF	TGTGCCAGCAGCTCAACCGGGACCCCCTTAGGGTACGAGCAGTACTTC
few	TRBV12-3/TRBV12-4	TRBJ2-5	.	CASSLGDEDQETQYF	TGTGCCAGCAGTTTAGGGGATGAGGATCAAGAGACCCAGTACTTC
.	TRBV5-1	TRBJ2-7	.	CASRLRESYEQYF	TGCGCCAGCAGACTCAGGGAGTCCTACGAGCAGTACTTC
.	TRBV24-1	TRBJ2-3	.	CATSEDRSTDTQYF	TGTGCCACCAGTGAGGACAGAAGCACAGATACGCAGTATTTT
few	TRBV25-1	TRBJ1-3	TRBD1	CASSASGTARDTIYF	TGTGCCAGCAGTGCTTCCGGGACAGCCAGGGACACCATATATTTT
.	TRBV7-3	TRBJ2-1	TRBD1	CASSLFVGQGIHEQFF	TGTGCCAGCAGCTTATTTGTGGGACAGGGTATCCATGAGCAGTTCTTC
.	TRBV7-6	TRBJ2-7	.	CASQAYPGGDRRYEQYF	TGTGCCAGCCAAGCTTACCCGGGGGGGGACAGACGATACGAGCAGTACTTC
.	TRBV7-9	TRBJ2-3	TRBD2	CASSLAPIGLAGDADTQYF	TGTGCCAGCAGCTTAGCGCCGATCGGACTAGCGGGAGATGCAGATACGCAGTATTTT
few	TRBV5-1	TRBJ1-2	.	CASSLTVGSSTGYTF	TGCGCCAGCAGCTTGACCGTAGGGAGCAGCACCGGCTACACCTTC
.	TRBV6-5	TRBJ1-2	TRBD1	CASRIQWTGGSGYTF	TGTGCCAGCAGGATTCAGTGGACAGGGGGCTCGGGCTACACCTTC
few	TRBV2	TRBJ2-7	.	CASSYLFYEQYF	TGTGCCAGCAGTTACTTGTTCTACGAGCAGTACTTC
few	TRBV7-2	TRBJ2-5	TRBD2	CASSLSGRLETQYF	TGTGCCAGCAGCCTCAGCGGGAGGTTGGAGACCCAGTACTTC
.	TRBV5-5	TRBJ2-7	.	CASSRPKGGTSYEQYF	TGTGCCAGCAGCCGCCCAAAGGGGGGAACCTCCTACGAGCAGTACTTC
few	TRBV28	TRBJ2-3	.	CASRDVDTQYF	TGTGCCAGCCGTGACGTGGATACGCAGTATTTT
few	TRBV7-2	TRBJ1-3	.	CASSNSGNTIYF	TGTGCCAGCAGCAACTCTGGAAACACCATATATTTT
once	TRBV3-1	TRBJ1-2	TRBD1	CASKDRDRNYGYTF	TGTGCCAGCAAAGACAGGGATCGCAACTATGGCTACACCTTC
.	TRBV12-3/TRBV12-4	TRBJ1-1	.	CASSLRQALNTEAFF	TGTGCCAGCAGTTTACGACAAGCCTTGAACACTGAAGCTTTCTTT
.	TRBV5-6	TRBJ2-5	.	CASSLTGRARETQYF	TGTGCCAGCAGCCTGACAGGGAGGGCTCGAGAGACCCAGTACTTC
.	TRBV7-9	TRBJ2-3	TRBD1	CASRGGPDTQYF	TGTGCCAGCAGAGGGGGCCCAGATACGCAGTATTTT
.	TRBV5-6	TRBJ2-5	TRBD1	CASSSGQIQETQYF	TGTGCCAGCAGCTCGGGACAGATCCAAGAGACCCAGTACTTC
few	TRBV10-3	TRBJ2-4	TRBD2	CAISESTGGLAVAKNIQYF	TGTGCCATCAGTGAGTCGACAGGGGGACTAGCGGTAGCCAAAAACATTCAGTACTTC
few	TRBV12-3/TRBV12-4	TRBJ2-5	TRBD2	CASSLTSGRGETQYF	TGTGCCAGCAGTTTGACTAGCGGGAGAGGAGAGACCCAGTACTTC
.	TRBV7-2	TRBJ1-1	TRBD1	CASSRDRGMAEAFF	TGTGCCAGCAGCAGGGACAGGGGGATGGCTGAAGCTTTCTTT
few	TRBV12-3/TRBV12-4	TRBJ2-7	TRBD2	CASSPGGFREQYF	TGTGCCAGCAGTCCCGGGGGGTTCCGCGAGCAGTACTTC
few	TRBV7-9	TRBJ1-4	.	CASSLVENLAEKLFF	TGTGCCAGCAGCTTAGTGGAGAACCTAGCGGAAAAACTGTTTTTT
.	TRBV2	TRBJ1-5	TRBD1	CASSRDSRSNQPQHF	TGTGCCAGCAGCCGGGACAGTCGGAGCAATCAGCCCCAGCATTTT
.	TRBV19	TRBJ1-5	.	CASTRYSNQPQHF	TGTGCCAGTACCCGTTATAGCAATCAGCCCCAGCATTTT
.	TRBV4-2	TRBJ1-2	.	CASSQLEALMTGYGYTF	TGTGCCAGCAGCCAACTAGAGGCCCTAATGACAGGCTATGGCTACACCTTC
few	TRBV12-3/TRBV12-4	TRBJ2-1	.	CASMAGAGNEQFF	TGTGCCAGCATGGCAGGGGCTGGAAATGAGCAGTTCTTC
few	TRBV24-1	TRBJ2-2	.	CATSLISGVDTGELFF	TGTGCCACCAGTTTAATTTCGGGGGTCGACACCGGGGAGCTGTTTTTT
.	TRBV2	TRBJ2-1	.	CASSEVGQTGEEQFF	TGTGCCAGCAGTGAAGTCGGCCAAACCGGGGAAGAGCAGTTCTTC
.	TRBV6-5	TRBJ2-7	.	CASSYFGSSGYEQYF	TGTGCCAGCAGTTACTTTGGTTCGAGTGGCTACGAGCAGTACTTC